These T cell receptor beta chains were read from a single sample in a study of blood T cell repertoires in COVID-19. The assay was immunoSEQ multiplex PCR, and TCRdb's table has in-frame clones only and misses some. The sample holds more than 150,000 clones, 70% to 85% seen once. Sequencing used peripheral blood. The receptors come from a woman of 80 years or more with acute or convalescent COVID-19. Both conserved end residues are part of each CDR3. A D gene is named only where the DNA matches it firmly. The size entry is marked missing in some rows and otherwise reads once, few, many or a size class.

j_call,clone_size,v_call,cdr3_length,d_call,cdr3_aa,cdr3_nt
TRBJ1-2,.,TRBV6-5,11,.,CASSGGSGYTF,TGTGCCAGCAGCGGCGGGTCTGGCTACACCTTC
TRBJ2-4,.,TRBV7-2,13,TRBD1,CASSSDRDDIQYF,TGTGCCAGCAGCTCGGACAGGGATGACATTCAGTACTTC
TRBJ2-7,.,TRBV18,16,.,CASSPNLPGLTNEQYF,TGTGCCAGCTCACCCAACCTACCGGGACTTACAAACGAGCAGTACTTC
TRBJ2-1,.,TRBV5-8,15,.,CASWFGGTTTGEQFF,TGTGCCAGCTGGTTTGGCGGGACCACGACGGGTGAGCAGTTCTTC
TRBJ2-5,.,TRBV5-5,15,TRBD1,CASSSGTGKGETQYF,TGTGCCAGCAGCTCAGGGACAGGGAAGGGGGAGACCCAGTACTTC
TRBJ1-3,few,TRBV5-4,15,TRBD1,CASSLDRGGWNTIYF,TGTGCCAGCAGCTTGGACAGGGGTGGGTGGAACACCATATATTTT
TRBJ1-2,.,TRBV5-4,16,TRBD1,CASSLQLTGGAYGYTF,TGTGCCAGCAGCCTCCAACTGACAGGGGGGGCCTATGGCTACACCTTC
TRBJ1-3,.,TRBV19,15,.,CASSIRTEHGNTIYF,TGTGCCAGTAGTATCAGGACAGAGCATGGAAACACCATATATTTT
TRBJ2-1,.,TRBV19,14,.,CASSIVALSNEQFF,TGTGCCAGTAGTATAGTAGCCCTGTCAAATGAGCAGTTCTTC
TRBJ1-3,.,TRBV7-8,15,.,CASSHRVLTGNTIYF,TGTGCCAGCAGCCACAGGGTTCTGACTGGAAACACCATATATTTT
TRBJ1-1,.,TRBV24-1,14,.,CARAGMDWDTEAFF,TGTGCCAGGGCCGGAATGGACTGGGACACTGAAGCTTTCTTT
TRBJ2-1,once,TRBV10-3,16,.,CAISEPRLGAGDEQFF,TGTGCCATCAGTGAGCCCAGACTAGGGGCTGGGGATGAGCAGTTCTTC
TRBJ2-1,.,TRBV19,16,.,CASSIRGTESYNEQFF,TGTGCCAGTAGTATCCGGGGAACCGAGTCCTACAATGAGCAGTTCTTC
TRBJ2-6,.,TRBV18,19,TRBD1,CASSPVGTRQGTGANVLTF,TGTGCCAGCTCCCCGGTAGGTACGAGACAGGGGACTGGGGCCAACGTCCTGACTTTC
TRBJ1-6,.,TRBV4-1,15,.,CASSANQGSDSPLHF,TGCGCCAGCAGCGCGAATCAGGGAAGTGATTCACCCCTCCACTTT
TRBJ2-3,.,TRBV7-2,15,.,CASSLAWMRADTQYF,TGTGCCAGCAGCTTAGCGTGGATGAGGGCGGATACGCAGTATTTT
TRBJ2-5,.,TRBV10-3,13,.,CASRTNPQETQYF,TGTGCCTCTCGGACAAATCCTCAAGAGACCCAGTACTTC
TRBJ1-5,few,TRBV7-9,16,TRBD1,CASDPGRTGEQQPQHF,TGTGCCAGCGACCCGGGGAGGACAGGGGAACAGCAGCCCCAGCATTTT
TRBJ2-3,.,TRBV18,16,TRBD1,CASRHSGGEGTDTQYF,TGTGCCAGCCGACACTCAGGGGGCGAAGGCACAGATACGCAGTATTTT
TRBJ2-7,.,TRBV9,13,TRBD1,CASSTRDSYEQYF,TGTGCCAGCAGCACCCGGGACAGCTACGAGCAGTACTTC
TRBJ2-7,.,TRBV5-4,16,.,CASSLAGSARSYEQYF,TGTGCCAGCAGCTTGGCCGGGTCCGCAAGGTCCTACGAGCAGTACTTC
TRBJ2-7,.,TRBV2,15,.,CASSLESAVNYEQYF,TGTGCCAGCAGTTTGGAGTCGGCGGTTAACTACGAGCAGTACTTC
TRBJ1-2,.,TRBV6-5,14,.,CASSPDRLRYGYTF,TGTGCCAGCAGCCCCGACAGGCTACGGTATGGCTACACCTTC
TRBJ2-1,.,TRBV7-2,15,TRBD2,CASSLGTSGGVEQFF,TGTGCCAGCAGCTTAGGGACTAGCGGGGGGGTTGAGCAGTTCTTC
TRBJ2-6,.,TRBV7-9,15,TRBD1,CAVGGPSSGANVLTF,TGTGCCGTAGGGGGCCCGAGCTCTGGGGCCAACGTCCTGACTTTC
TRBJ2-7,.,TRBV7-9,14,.,CASSLRSGRLGQYF,TGTGCCAGCAGCTTAAGGAGCGGGCGGTTGGGGCAGTACTTC